The rows below give T cell receptor beta chains drawn from one sample of a study of shared clonotypes between healthy human individuals. Repertoires were generated with immunoSEQ multiplex PCR, while TCRdb's copy carries only in-frame clones and drops some. The sample consists of 950,000 to 1,300,000 clones, roughly 80% of them appearing once. Input material: memory CD4+ T cells sorted from blood. The receptors originated from a man younger than 35 in good health. The CDR3 runs from the conserved cysteine through the conserved F or W.

TRBV4-1	TRBJ2-7	CASSQDLALLYF
TRBV9	TRBJ2-3	CASSSFLAGGDTQYF
TRBV11-2	TRBJ2-1	CASSLSTGPQHNEQFF
TRBV19	TRBJ1-2	CASSTKGIGYGYTF
TRBV15	TRBJ2-5	CATSRDGAETQYF
TRBV10-3	TRBJ1-1	CAISESLGAGLAFF
TRBV27	TRBJ1-1	CASSQSGTTNTEAFF
TRBV18	TRBJ2-5	CASSPSTGSRETQYF
TRBV6-5	TRBJ2-7	CASSYYPWVYEQYF
TRBV5-6	TRBJ2-7	CASSSFEEQYF
TRBV6-5	TRBJ1-4	CASTRAKNEKLFF
TRBV7-8	TRBJ2-7	CASSSRTAFYEQYF
TRBV30	TRBJ2-2	CAWSLPGRGGDTGELFF
TRBV6-5	TRBJ2-2	CASTGRGTGELFF
TRBV7-2	TRBJ2-7	CASSLGPDRSYEQYF
TRBV4-1	TRBJ1-3	CASSQFGLSQNTIYF
TRBV7-9	TRBJ1-5	CARIGGNECGNQPQHF
TRBV5-1	TRBJ2-7	CASSPAGGSYEQYF
TRBV27	TRBJ2-7	CASSSNSGRAYEQYF
TRBV5-4	TRBJ2-2	CASSPGGPDTGELFF
TRBV2	TRBJ1-5	CASSPGQGDQPQHF
TRBV5-1	TRBJ2-3	CASSLAGTGDTQYF
TRBV4-1	TRBJ1-4	CASSLLKGFEEKLFF
TRBV20-1	TRBJ1-2	CSAETRDGRSF
TRBV7-9	TRBJ1-4	CASSVQGAVEKLFF
TRBV5-1	TRBJ2-1	CASSAQGTGDEQFF
TRBV6-1	TRBJ1-5	CASWNGLQNQPQHF
TRBV11-3	TRBJ2-3	CASSLGRDSSSTDTQYF
TRBV5-5	TRBJ1-1	CASSLADRTGGAFF
TRBV11-3	TRBJ2-1	CASSSSSYNEQFF
TRBV18	TRBJ2-5	CASSPSGGIQETQYF
TRBV7-2	TRBJ2-7	CASSPSRVEQYF
TRBV9	TRBJ2-7	CASSVNGAYEQYF
TRBV5-4	TRBJ2-6	CASSTGTGPSGANVLTF
TRBV7-2	TRBJ2-7	CASSPGGTGSYEQYF
TRBV6-6	TRBJ2-1	CASSYSGARDEQFF
TRBV7-7	TRBJ2-5	CASTMGLGKTQYF
TRBV11-2	TRBJ2-2	CASNFYGQGAGELFF
TRBV5-6	TRBJ1-5	CASSLDRGLGNQPQHF
TRBV6-5	-	CATTTSGTGEQYF
TRBV10-3	TRBJ2-3	CAISDRVVSDTQYF
TRBV28	TRBJ1-5	CASSPATSAGVQGAQHF
TRBV5-1	TRBJ2-2	CASSLNDRPSTGELFF
TRBV18	TRBJ2-1	CASSPPGTSGGEQFF
TRBV29-1	TRBJ2-3	CSVEVSSTDTQYF
TRBV28	TRBJ1-2	CASSIRTGNYGYTF
TRBV2	TRBJ1-1	CASTTDSTTEAFF
TRBV18	TRBJ2-2	CASSPDREGGELFF